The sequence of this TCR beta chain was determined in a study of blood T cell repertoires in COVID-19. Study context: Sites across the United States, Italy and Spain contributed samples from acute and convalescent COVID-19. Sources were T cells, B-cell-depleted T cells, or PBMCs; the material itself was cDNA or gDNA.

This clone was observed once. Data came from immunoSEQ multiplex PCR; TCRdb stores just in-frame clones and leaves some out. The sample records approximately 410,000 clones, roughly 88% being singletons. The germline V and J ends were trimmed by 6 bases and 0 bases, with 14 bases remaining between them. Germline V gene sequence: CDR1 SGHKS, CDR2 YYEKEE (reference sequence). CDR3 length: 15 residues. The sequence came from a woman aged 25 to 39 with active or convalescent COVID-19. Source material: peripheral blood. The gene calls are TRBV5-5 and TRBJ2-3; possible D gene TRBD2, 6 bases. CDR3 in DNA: TGTGCCAGCACGCAACGGGGGACCAGCACAGATACGCAGTATTTT. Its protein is CASTQRGTSTDTQYF.